This TCR beta chain was found in a study of blood T cell repertoires in COVID-19. Method: immunoSEQ multiplex PCR; TCRdb's copy keeps in-frame clones and lacks some. The top ten hold around 10% of the sample, which has 200,000 to 300,000 clones, around nine tenths seen once. The CDR3 sequence is 12 residues long. The V and J ends lost 5 bases and 2 bases respectively, with 5 bases between them. Germline values: CDR1 LNHDA, CDR2 SQIVND (reference sequence). The TCR originated in a man in his forties who had recovered from COVID-19. The specimen was peripheral blood. This chain uses TRBV19 with TRBJ2-3; D not resolved. The CDR3 coding sequence is TGTGCCAGTAGTCGGTCCACAGATACGCAGTATTTT. As protein: CASSRSTDTQYF.